Listed here is a single T cell receptor beta chain. The data derive from a study of blood T cell repertoires in COVID-19. On the study more broadly: The cDNA or gDNA used as material had been derived from T cells, B-cell-depleted T cells, or PBMCs.

CDR1 is MGHRA and CDR2 is YSYEKL in the germline V gene. V lost 5 bases and J 0 bases, leaving 5 bases between the germline ends. The CDR3 covers 13 residues. Study processing details: Reference gene primer amplification gave nucleated cell count estimates. The method was immunoSEQ multiplex PCR; TCRdb's version includes in-frame clones alone and lacks a portion of them. The DNA was the basis for D and trimming; V, J and clone size are from that table. The sample contains hundreds of thousands of clones, around 90% of which appear only once. The TCR comes from a man aged 55 to 70 who had recovered from COVID-19. The chain carries TRBV4-1 and TRBJ1-3, with no clear D. Specimen: peripheral blood. The chain's CDR3 is CASSAYSGNTIYF. Written as DNA, the CDR3 is TGCGCCAGCAGCGCGTACTCTGGAAACACCATATATTTT.